This T cell receptor beta chain was retrieved from a study of cytomegalovirus exposure and HLA in healthy donors. The PCR was carried out with 60 Vbeta primers and 13 Jbeta primers. Some clones are missing from TCRdb's copy, which holds only in-frame ones; the method was immunoSEQ multiplex PCR. The sample consists of about 150,000 clones, 9.7% of them appearing once. This clone was seen more than once but under ten times. Sequencing input: PBMCs. The sequence derives from a middle-aged man in good health and CMV-seronegative.

The DNA of the CDR3 is TGTGCCACCAGCAGAGCTTCTCTTAACTATGGCTACACCTTC. Its protein product is CATSRASLNYGYTF. The chain carries TRBV15 and TRBJ1-2; D unresolved. V lost 1 base and J 1 base, leaving 7 bases between the germline ends. This CDR3 contains 14 residues. Germline lookup yields CDR1 LNHNV and CDR2 YYDKDF (reference sequence).